This TCR beta chain was identified in a study of OX40 agonist ivuxolimab in advanced cancers. At the level of the study: The study treated patients with ivuxolimab, an agonistic anti-OX40 (CD134) antibody. Patients received ivuxolimab, an intravenous treatment, every 2 weeks at 0.01 to 10 mg/kg.

This clone was seen only once. No antigen is known for it. Excluded were patients having autoimmune disease history or systemic immunosuppression. TCRdb's copy holds only in-frame clones and misses some; the assay was immunoSEQ multiplex PCR. The data show about 83,000 clones, roughly 84% seen once. Study-level points and caveats: With doses of 0.1 to 3.0 mg/kg, CD4+ and CD8+ blood T cells had undergone clonal expansion by week 6.

Germline V lookup: CDR1 SNHLY, CDR2 FYNNEI. Trimming shortened V by 3 bases and J by 3 bases, and 6 bases separated the two germline ends. The CDR3 sequence is 14 residues long. The receptor's source is an adult with an advanced solid tumor such as melanoma, head and neck, liver or kidney cancer. The material sequenced was CD4+ or CD8+ T cells sorted from blood, taken in a trial of the OX40 agonist ivuxolimab. The chain is built from TRBV2 and TRBJ2-6, with D hard to call. In DNA form, the CDR3 reads TGTGCCAGCAGTGAGAGTAGTGGGGCCAACGTCCTGACTTTC. Amino acids: CASSESSGANVLTF. Based on the CDR3 plus reference TRBV2 and TRBJ2-6, the full variable domain is EPEVTQTPSHQVTQMGQEVILRCVPISNHLYFYWYRQILGQKVEFLVSFYNNEISEKSEIFDDQFSVERPDGSNFTLKIRSTKLEDSAMYFCASSESSGANVLTFGAGSRLTVL.